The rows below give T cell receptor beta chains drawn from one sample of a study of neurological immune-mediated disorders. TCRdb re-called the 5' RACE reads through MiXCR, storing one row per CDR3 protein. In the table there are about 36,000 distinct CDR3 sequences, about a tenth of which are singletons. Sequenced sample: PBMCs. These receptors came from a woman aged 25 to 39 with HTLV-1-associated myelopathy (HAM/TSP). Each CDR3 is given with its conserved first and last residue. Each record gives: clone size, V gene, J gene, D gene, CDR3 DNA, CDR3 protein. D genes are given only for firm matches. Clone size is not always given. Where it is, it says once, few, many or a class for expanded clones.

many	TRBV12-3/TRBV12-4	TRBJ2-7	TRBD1	TGTGCCAGCAGTTTAGCCCTCGGACAGGTAACTACCTACGAGCAGTACTTC	CASSLALGQVTTYEQYF
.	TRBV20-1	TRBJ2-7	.	TGCAGTGCTAGAAATTGGGACGGGTACGAGCAGTACTTC	CSARNWDGYEQYF
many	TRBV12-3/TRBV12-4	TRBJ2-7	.	TGTGCCAGCAGTTTTTTGGTGGGGCCCTACTCCTACGAGCAGTACTTC	CASSFLVGPYSYEQYF
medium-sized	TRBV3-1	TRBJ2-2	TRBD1	TGTGCCAGCAGCAGGACAGGGGGGCCCACCGGGGAGCTGTTTTTT	CASSRTGGPTGELFF
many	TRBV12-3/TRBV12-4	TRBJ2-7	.	TGTGCCAGCAGTCATGGGGTTTTCAACGAGCAGTACTTC	CASSHGVFNEQYF
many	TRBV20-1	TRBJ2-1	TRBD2	TGCAGTGCATGGGGACTAGGCCATGAGCAGTTCTTC	CSAWGLGHEQFF
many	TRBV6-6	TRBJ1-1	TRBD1	TGTGCCAGCTCTCAGCACACAGGGGCGACTGAAGCTTTCTTT	CASSQHTGATEAFF
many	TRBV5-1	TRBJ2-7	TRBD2	TGCGCCAGCAGCTTGTTGACCGGGGGGGCCTATGAGCAGTACTTC	CASSLLTGGAYEQYF
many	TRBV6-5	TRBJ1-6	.	TGTGCCAGCAGTTACCGAGGCAATTCACCCCTCCACTTT	CASSYRGNSPLHF
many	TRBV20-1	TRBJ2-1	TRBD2	TGCAGTGCCCCCGGGACTAACTACAATGAGCAGTTCTTC	CSAPGTNYNEQFF
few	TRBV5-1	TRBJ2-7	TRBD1	TGCGCCAGCAGCTTCCAGGGGGACGAGCAGTACTTC	CASSFQGDEQYF
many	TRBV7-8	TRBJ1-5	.	TGTGCCAGCAGCTTAGCGGTAACGGCCCGGGGGCCCCAGCATTTT	CASSLAVTARGPQHF
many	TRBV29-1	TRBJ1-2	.	TGCAGCGTTCATGAACCCCGGGCCCAGCGGGGCTACACCTTC	CSVHEPRAQRGYTF
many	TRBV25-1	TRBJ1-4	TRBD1	TGTGCCAGCAGTGCCTCTCTACCGGGACAGGGGAATGAAAAACTGTTTTTT	CASSASLPGQGNEKLFF
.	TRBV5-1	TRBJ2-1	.	.	CASSFYICSAGTRGQFF
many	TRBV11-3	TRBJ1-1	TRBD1	TGTGCCAGCAGCTTACGGGGGACAGGGCAAGGAAGCACTGAAGCTTTCTTT	CASSLRGTGQGSTEAFF
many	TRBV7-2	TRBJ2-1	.	TGTGCCAGCAGAGGGACTCCCGCCGGTCCCTACAATGAGCAGTTCTTC	CASRGTPAGPYNEQFF
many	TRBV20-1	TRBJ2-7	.	TGCAGTGCTCTGTTGGCTAGCCACGAGCAGTACTTC	CSALLASHEQYF
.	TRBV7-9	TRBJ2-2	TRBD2	TGTGCCAGCAGCTTCGGGGGGGAGACCGGGGAGCTGTTTTTT	CASSFGGETGELFF
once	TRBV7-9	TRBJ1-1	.	.	CASSFYICSARWNVGEAFF
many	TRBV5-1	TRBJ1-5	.	TGCGCCAGCAGCCCGGATGGACAGCCCAATCAGCCCCAGCATTTT	CASSPDGQPNQPQHF
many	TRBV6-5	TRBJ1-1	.	TGTGCCAGCAGTTACTCGGAGGGTGACACTGAAGCTTTCTTT	CASSYSEGDTEAFF
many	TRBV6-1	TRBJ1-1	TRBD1	TGTGCCAGCAGTGGCGGGCCGGCAGGGGGCGGGCGCACTGAAGCTTTCTTT	CASSGGPAGGGRTEAFF